This TCR beta chain is from a study of T cell responses to AZD1222 COVID-19 vaccine. Study at large: It was second doses at about 4 or about 12 weeks that were pooled. General study findings and limits: Mapped onto spike, vaccine-associated CD4 TCRs spanned it and were dominant at 160-218 and 743-854. The number of AZD1222 recipients seropositive at baseline was only 6 or 7. Within unmutated variant regions lay the reported targets of nearly half of spike-specific TCRs.

In the case of this clone: Its antigen is not identified.

The CDR3 consists of 16 residues. V was pared by 0 bases and J by 1 base, with 13 bases between. Germline values: CDR1 LGHNA, CDR2 YNFKEQ. Libraries were prepared by immunoSEQ multiplex PCR; TCRdb keeps only in-frame clonotypes and omits some of them. The repertoire holds roughly 100,000 clones, with about 81% as singletons. The clonotype comes from an adult in good health. V gene TRBV4-2 combines with J gene TRBJ2-7; either TRBD1 or TRBD2 may supply D (5 bases each). The source was peripheral blood, collected on day 0 of AZD1222 vaccination. CDR3 in DNA: TGTGCCAGCAGCCAAGATCGAGGGGATCCTTCCTACGAGCAGTACTTC. Translated, it gives CASSQDRGDPSYEQYF.